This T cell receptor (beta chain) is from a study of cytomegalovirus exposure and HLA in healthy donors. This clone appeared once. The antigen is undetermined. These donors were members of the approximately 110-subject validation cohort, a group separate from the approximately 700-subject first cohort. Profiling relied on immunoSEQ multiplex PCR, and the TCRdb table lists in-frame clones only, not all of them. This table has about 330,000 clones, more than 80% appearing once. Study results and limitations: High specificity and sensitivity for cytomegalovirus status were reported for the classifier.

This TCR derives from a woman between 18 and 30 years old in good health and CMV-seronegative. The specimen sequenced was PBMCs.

The CDR3 DNA sequence: TGTGCCAGCAGTTTGGGCCTCTTGGATGAAGCTTTCTTT. Encoded protein: CASSLGLLDEAFF. The V and J genes are TRBV27 and TRBJ1-1; D unresolved. This CDR3 is 13 amino acids long. CDR1 and CDR2 from the germline V gene are MNHEY and SMNVEV (reference sequence). V gave up 3 bases and J gave up 7 bases, with 12 bases separating them.